This T cell receptor beta chain was sequenced in a study of CD8 T cells in ankylosing spondylitis. As the method for making TCR beta libraries, quantitative 5'-RACE with molecular barcodes was used. TCRdb fed the 5' RACE reads into MiXCR, producing one record per CDR3 protein. This table has about 350,000 distinct CDR3 sequences, roughly 20% appearing once. Note on this clonotype: Its cognate antigen is unknown.

Study-wide results and caveats: Prior literature has documented some motif variants in synovial fluid and blood from reactive arthritis.

The CDR3 has 14 amino acids. The junction had 9 bases not matched to a gene; V was cut back by 8 bases and J by 7 bases. In germline, CDR1 is SNHLY, CDR2 FYNNEI. This clonotype originated in a male donor with ankylosing spondylitis or in good health (not recorded which). V gene TRBV2 combines with J gene TRBJ2-2; TRBD1 aligns across 8 bases. What was sequenced was blood, either unsorted or a sorted T cell fraction (not recorded which). The CDR3 loop is CASVLGQGNGELFF. The CDR3 DNA reads TGTGCCAGCGTCCTAGGACAGGGAAACGGGGAGCTGTTTTTT.